This T cell receptor (beta chain) was found in a study of T-cell reconstitution after alpha-beta-depleted transplantation in children. Study-wide results and limits: Elevated TCRbeta diversity at day 60 was traced, in some patients, to surviving recipient T cells and thymic progenitors. Reportedly, only several hundred clones from non-depleted graft cells drove alpha-beta T-cell counts at about two months. Hyperexpanded clones declined; after one year, newly produced T cells mostly supplied diversity.

Germline V gene lookup returns CDR1 MNHEY and CDR2 SVGAGI. The CDR3 contains 14 residues. Trimming cost V 6 bases and J 7 bases; bases outside gene matches: 5. This clonotype was counted at least ten times. The antigen is unknown. The TCRbeta library incorporated unique molecular identifiers. One entry per CDR3 protein results from TCRdb running MiXCR on the PCR reads. Of around 300,000 distinct CDR3 sequences in the sample, approximately 7.3% were seen once. The sequence came from a female patient under 10 years old who had a stem cell transplant for Fanconi anemia, so the T cells may come from the graft donor. This rearrangement joins TRBV6-5 to TRBJ2-2; 10 positions match TRBD2. This specimen consisted of peripheral blood, obtained 360 days after TCRalphabeta/CD19-depleted stem cell transplant. CDR3 loop: CASSLAGGVGELFF. CDR3 sequence (DNA): TGTGCCAGCAGCTTAGCGGGGGGTGTCGGGGAGCTGTTTTTT.